The 30 T cell receptor beta chains reported below all come from one sample, sequenced in a study of CD8 T cells in ankylosing spondylitis. TCRdb fed the 5' RACE reads into MiXCR, producing one record per CDR3 protein. The table includes roughly 250,000 distinct CDR3 sequences, about 9.1% detected once. The sequenced material came from blood, either unsorted or a sorted T cell fraction (not recorded which). The origin of the receptors is a male donor with ankylosing spondylitis or in good health (not recorded which).

This clonotype was picked up many times. CDR3: CASSLGNEQGYTF. The CDR3 DNA is TGTGCCAGCAGCTTGGGTAACGAGCAGGGCTACACCTTC. The chain joins TRBV5-6 to TRBJ1-2; D is ambiguous. Germline V gene sequence: CDR1 SGHDT, CDR2 YYEEEE. This CDR3 comprises 13 residues. Trimming shortened V by 0 bases and J by 8 bases, and 11 bases separated the two germline ends.

This clonotype was seen at least ten times. CDR3 DNA sequence: TGCGCCAGCAGCCTTGGGGAGACCAACACCGGGGAGCTGTTTTTT. Protein product: CASSLGETNTGELFF. This chain connects TRBV5-1 to TRBJ2-2, with D maybe TRBD2 (5 bases). Germline CDR1 and CDR2: SGHRS and YFSETQ. This CDR3 is built from 15 residues. Trimming took 4 bases from V and 2 from J, leaving 12 bases between them.

This clonotype occurred many times. V gene TRBV5-1 combines with J gene TRBJ1-1, with D unclear. The CDR3 runs to 14 residues. Looked up from germline, CDR1 is SGHRS and CDR2 is YFSETQ. The ends were cut back, 0 bases at V and 0 bases at J, with 6 bases in the middle. The CDR3 here is CASSLELMNTEAFF. The CDR3 DNA reads TGCGCCAGCAGCTTGGAGCTTATGAACACTGAAGCTTTCTTT. The variable domain in full, with the rest retrieved from reference TRBV5-1 and TRBJ1-1, is KAGVTQTPRYLIKTRGQQVTLSCSPISGHRSVSWYQQTPGQGLQFLFEYFSETQRNKGNFPGRFSGRQFSNSRSEMNVSTLELGDSALYLCASSLELMNTEAFFGQGTRLTVV.

This clonotype was seen at least ten times. The chain is built from TRBV6-5 and TRBJ1-2; perhaps TRBD1 as D (5 bases). CDR3 length: 12 residues. CDR1 and CDR2 from the germline V gene are MNHEY and SVGAGI. The V and J ends lost 6 bases and 7 bases respectively, with 12 bases between them. The CDR3 is CASRNGGLGYTF. The CDR3 nucleotides are TGTGCCAGCAGGAACGGGGGTCTTGGCTACACCTTC.

The chain couples TRBV24-1 to TRBJ2-5; 11 nucleotides agree with TRBD1. With V trimmed by 1 base and J by 3 bases, 3 bases remained unmatched. Germline CDR1 and CDR2: KGHDR and SFDVKD. The CDR3 runs to 16 residues. The CDR3 DNA reads TGTGCCACCAGTGATTTCCCGGGACAGGGGGAAGAGACCCAGTACTTC. Its translation is CATSDFPGQGEETQYF.

The chain carries TRBV30 and TRBJ1-2; D perhaps matches TRBD1 (6 bases). Germline CDR1 is GTSNPN and CDR2 is SVGIG (reference sequence). V was pared by 2 bases and J by 2 bases, with 21 bases between. The CDR3 length is 17 residues. The CDR3 coding sequence is TGTGCCTGGAGTAGCCGGGACATTCTACGGGGGAACTATGGCTACACCTTC. Protein: CAWSSRDILRGNYGYTF. The whole variable domain, filled in from reference TRBV30 and TRBJ1-2, reads SQTIHQWPATLVQPVGSPLSLECTVEGTSNPNLYWYRQAAGRGLQLLFYSVGIGQISSEVPQNLSASRPQDRQFILSSKKLLLSDSGFYLCAWSSRDILRGNYGYTFGSGTRLTVV.

This clonotype has a count of ten or more. The gene calls are TRBV6-5 and TRBJ2-2; D gene uncertain. Germline V gene sequence: CDR1 MNHEY, CDR2 SVGAGI. V was clipped by 6 bases and J by 1 base, with 3 bases between them. This CDR3 region has 12 residues. The CDR3 coding sequence is TGTGCCAGCAGGGTGAACACCGGGGAGCTGTTTTTT. This encodes CASRVNTGELFF.

Many counts were recorded for this clonotype. The J gene is TRBJ1-5, the V gene TRBV20-1, with TRBD1 matching 9 bases. Germline CDR1 and CDR2: DFQATT and SNEGSKA (reference sequence). There are 13 residues in the CDR3. V trimming: 6 bases; J trimming: 6 bases; junction bases outside the gene matches: 6. The CDR3, as DNA: TGCAGTGCCCGGGACAGGGAAAGTCAGCCCCAGCATTTT. Amino acids: CSARDRESQPQHF.

This clonotype was counted many times. The rearrangement joins TRBV7-2 to TRBJ2-3, with 12 positions matching TRBD2. The CDR3 length is 17 residues. CDR1 is SGHTA and CDR2 is FQGNSA in the germline V gene. V shed 1 base, J shed 3 bases, and the junction held 5 bases outside the gene matches. The CDR3 DNA reads as TGTGCCAGCAGCTTAGGAGGCGGGACTAGCGGGACAGATACGCAGTATTTT. Encoded protein: CASSLGGGTSGTDTQYF. Based on the CDR3 plus reference TRBV7-2 and TRBJ2-3, the full variable domain is GAGVSQSPSNKVTEKGKDVELRCDPISGHTALYWYRQSLGQGLEFLIYFQGNSAPDKSGLPSDRFSAERTGGSVSTLTIQRTQQEDSAVYLCASSLGGGTSGTDTQYFGPGTRLTVL.

This clonotype was detected a few times. The chain uses TRBV7-8 and TRBJ2-5, with TRBD2 identical over 12 bases. This CDR3 region has 15 residues. CDR1 and CDR2 (germline): SGHVS, FQNEAQ. The V gene end was trimmed by 2 bases and the J gene end by 5 bases; junction bases not matched to a gene: 3. Here the CDR3 reads CASSLRLAGAETQYF. The CDR3, as DNA: TGTGCCAGCAGCTTACGACTAGCGGGGGCCGAGACCCAGTACTTC.

This clonotype was found many times. V and J are TRBV4-3 and TRBJ2-2, with TRBD2 matching over 7 bases. Germline loops: CDR1 LGHNA, CDR2 YSLEER. The CDR3 consists of 16 residues. J gave up 4 bases and V 1 base, and 6 bases lay outside the gene matches. The CDR3 sequence is CASSQGASGSTGELFF. CDR3 DNA sequence: TGCGCCAGCAGCCAAGGGGCTAGCGGTTCCACCGGGGAGCTGTTTTTT.

For this clonotype: A read error is possible here, since a much larger clone lies one base away. The chain employs TRBV6-2 or TRBV6-3 and TRBJ2-2; weak D call: TRBD2 (5 bases). There are 12 residues in the CDR3. Per the germline V gene, CDR1 is MNHEY and CDR2 is SVGEGT. V was shortened by 4 bases and J by 12 bases, with 12 bases between the two germline ends. The CDR3 here is CASSLGRIKLFF. In DNA form, the CDR3 reads TGTGCCAGCAGTTTGGGGAGAATTAAGCTGTTTTTT.

In this sample, this clonotype turned up a few times. The rearrangement links TRBV24-1 to TRBJ2-1, with D tentatively TRBD1 (5 bases). The V and J ends lost 0 bases and 2 bases respectively, with 10 bases between them. The CDR3 length is 16 residues. Germline values: CDR1 KGHDR, CDR2 SFDVKD. Written as DNA, the CDR3 is TGTGCCACCAGTGATTTGTCGACAGAAACCTACAATGAGCAGTTCTTC. It yields the protein CATSDLSTETYNEQFF.

This clonotype was counted at least ten times. CDR3: CASSLGTGQETQYF. CDR3 sequence (DNA): TGTGCCAGCAGCCTCGGGACAGGACAAGAGACCCAGTACTTC. This chain connects TRBV7-9 to TRBJ2-5, with 8 bases that match TRBD1. Germline CDR1 is SEHNR and CDR2 is FQNEAQ (reference sequence). This CDR3 is built from 14 residues. With V trimmed by 5 bases and J by 2 bases, 4 bases remained unmatched.

The rearrangement links TRBV6-6 to TRBJ1-4; no definite D call. V was clipped by 8 bases and J by 7 bases, with 5 bases between them. Germline V gives CDR1 MNHNY, CDR2 SVGAGI (reference sequence). This CDR3 contains 10 residues. The CDR3 region has the DNA TGTGCCAGCTATGGTGAAAAACTGTTTTTT. As protein: CASYGEKLFF.

This clonotype was detected ten times or more. The chain is built from TRBV9 and TRBJ2-7, with a possible D match to TRBD2 (6 bases). Germline CDR1 reads SGDLS; CDR2 reads YYNGEE. CDR3 length: 16 amino acids. Trimming took 3 bases from V and 3 from J, leaving 19 bases between them. CDR3 DNA: TGTGCCAGCAGCGCCCGTGGGGCGGGGTTCAGCTACGAGCAGTACTTC. Protein product: CASSARGAGFSYEQYF. Full variable domain (rest looked up from reference TRBV9 and TRBJ2-7): DSGVTQTPKHLITATGQRVTLRCSPRSGDLSVYWYQQSLDQGLQFLIQYYNGEERAKGNILERFSAQQFPDLHSELNLSSLELGDSALYFCASSARGAGFSYEQYFGPGTRLTVT.

Many counts were recorded for this clonotype. The J gene is TRBJ1-5, the V gene TRBV5-1; tentative D call: TRBD1 (5 bases). Trimming stripped 2 bases from V and 2 bases from J, with 8 bases between. The germline V gene encodes CDR1 SGHRS and CDR2 YFSETQ. The CDR3 spans 14 residues. This CDR3 reads CASSFGAGNQPQHF. Here the CDR3 DNA reads TGCGCCAGCAGCTTCGGGGCGGGCAATCAGCCCCAGCATTTT.

Many counts were recorded for this clonotype. The chain carries TRBV6-5 and TRBJ2-1; the match to TRBD2 covers 10 bases. CDR3 length: 17 amino acids. J was trimmed by 3 bases and V by 0 bases; bases with no gene match: 5. Germline V CDR1 and CDR2: MNHEY, SVGAGI. The CDR3 region is CASSYSVAGGIYNEQFF. The CDR3 DNA follows: TGTGCCAGCAGTTACTCCGTAGCGGGGGGAATCTACAATGAGCAGTTCTTC.

The table lists this clonotype with many counts. The chain uses TRBV27 and TRBJ2-7; D gene unclear. Germline assignment: CDR1 MNHEY and CDR2 SMNVEV (reference sequence). This CDR3 is built from 14 residues. V was trimmed by 6 bases and J by 2 bases, leaving 14 bases between them. CDR3 residues: CASSLKIPAYEQYF. DNA for the CDR3: TGTGCCAGCAGCCTGAAGATACCCGCCTACGAGCAGTACTTC.

At least ten counts were recorded for this clonotype. This sequence joins TRBV5-1 and TRBJ1-1, with unresolved D. Trimming left V 4 bases short and J 1 base short, with 14 bases between. CDR1 is SGHRS, CDR2 YFSETQ, per germline. This CDR3 has 15 amino acids. The chain's CDR3 is CASSLLGQPNTEAFF. The CDR3 DNA sequence: TGCGCCAGCAGCCTTTTAGGCCAACCGAACACTGAAGCTTTCTTT.

This clonotype showed up many times. The V call is TRBV20-1, the J call TRBJ2-7; 9 bases map to TRBD1. CDR1 and CDR2 (germline): DFQATT, SNEGSKA (reference sequence). V shed 3 bases and J 0 bases; nucleotides not matched to a gene: 6. The CDR3 is 15 residues long. CDR3 sequence: CSASRTGQGSYEQYF. Here the CDR3 DNA reads TGCAGTGCTAGTCGTACGGGACAGGGCTCCTACGAGCAGTACTTC.

This clonotype appeared many times. The chain links TRBV11-2 to TRBJ2-7; TRBD2 is a possible D gene (7 bases). CDR1 is SGHAT, CDR2 FQNNGV, per germline. The CDR3 contains 15 residues. With 4 bases removed from V and 0 bases from J, the gap between germline ends came to 13 bases. The CDR3 spells CASSSGAGVSYEQYF. In DNA, the CDR3 is TGTGCCAGCAGCTCAGGGGCGGGAGTCTCCTACGAGCAGTACTTC.

The chain is built from TRBV6-2 or TRBV6-3 and TRBJ2-3; TRBD2 matches 8 bases. CDR1 and CDR2 (germline): MNHEY, SVGEGT. Trimming at V came to 7 bases and at J to 2 bases, leaving 5 bases not matched to a gene. This CDR3 spans 14 amino acids. Written as DNA, the CDR3 is TGTGCCAGCATCCCGGGAGGGCTCACAGATACGCAGTATTTT. This sequence encodes CASIPGGLTDTQYF.

There are many counts of this clonotype. The chain has TRBV3-1 and TRBJ2-1; D ambiguous. This CDR3 region has 14 residues. Trimming left V 0 bases short and J 6 bases short, with 9 bases between. Germline CDR1 is LGHDT and CDR2 is YNNKEL (reference sequence). The CDR3 reads CASSQDLPGNEQFF. Here the CDR3 DNA reads TGTGCCAGCAGCCAAGATCTACCGGGCAATGAGCAGTTCTTC.

This chain connects TRBV20-1 to TRBJ2-1, with 10 bases that match TRBD1. CDR3 size: 13 residues. V dropped 6 bases and J dropped 10; count of bases not matched to a gene: 9. The germline gives CDR1 DFQATT, CDR2 SNEGSKA (reference sequence). CDR3 residues: CSARQGALYEQFF. The CDR3 coding sequence is TGCAGTGCCAGACAGGGGGCGCTTTACGAGCAGTTCTTC.

This clonotype was observed many times. The V and J genes are TRBV7-9 and TRBJ2-1, with a possible D match to TRBD2 (5 bases). V lost 0 bases and J lost 4, with 13 bases in between. The CDR3 loop spans 16 amino acids. Looked up from germline, CDR1 is SEHNR and CDR2 is FQNEAQ (reference sequence). The DNA for the CDR3 is TGTGCCAGCAGCTTAGCTCTAGCCCTACCGTACAATGAGCAGTTCTTC. This translates into CASSLALALPYNEQFF. Combining the CDR3 with reference TRBV7-9 and TRBJ2-1 gives the whole variable domain DTGVSQNPRHKITKRGQNVTFRCDPISEHNRLYWYRQTLGQGPEFLTYFQNEAQLEKSRLLSDRFSAERPKGSFSTLEIQRTEQGDSAMYLCASSLALALPYNEQFFGPGTRLTVL.

This clonotype has just a few counts. The chain is built from TRBV6-4 and TRBJ2-3, with 11 bases matching TRBD2. The CDR3 runs 15 residues. Looked up from germline, CDR1 is MRHNA and CDR2 is SNTAGT. V shed 4 bases, J shed 0 bases, and the junction held 0 bases outside the gene matches. The DNA for the CDR3 is TGTGCCAGCAGTGCTAGCGGGGGGAGCACAGATACGCAGTATTTT. It is translated as CASSASGGSTDTQYF.

This clonotype was picked up many times. The chain employs TRBV6-2 or TRBV6-3 and TRBJ2-1, with D perhaps TRBD1 (6 bases). This CDR3 has 13 amino acids. Trimming left V 7 bases short and J 7 bases short, with 14 bases between. CDR1 and CDR2 (germline): MNHEY, SVGEGT. The CDR3 bases are TGTGCCAGCATTCACAACAGGGCAAATGAGCAGTTCTTC. Translating gives CASIHNRANEQFF.

This clonotype was picked up a small number of times. The rearrangement links TRBV10-3 to TRBJ1-2; 8 bases are shared with TRBD1. The CDR3 is 15 residues long. V lost 4 bases and J lost 5; bases outside the gene matches: 9. Looked up from germline, CDR1 is ENHRY and CDR2 is SYGVKD. The CDR3 loop is CAISAPQGAHYGYTF. CDR3 nucleotide sequence: TGTGCCATCAGTGCCCCTCAGGGGGCGCATTATGGCTACACCTTC.

This clonotype was observed at least ten times. The V gene is TRBV5-1, the J gene TRBJ2-6; D is undetermined. The germline V gene encodes CDR1 SGHRS and CDR2 YFSETQ. The length of the CDR3 is 14 residues. Trimming shortened V by 4 bases and J by 6 bases, and 11 bases separated the two germline ends. The CDR3 reads CASSPAPLANVLTF. Here the CDR3 DNA reads TGCGCCAGCAGCCCGGCCCCGCTGGCCAACGTCCTGACTTTC.